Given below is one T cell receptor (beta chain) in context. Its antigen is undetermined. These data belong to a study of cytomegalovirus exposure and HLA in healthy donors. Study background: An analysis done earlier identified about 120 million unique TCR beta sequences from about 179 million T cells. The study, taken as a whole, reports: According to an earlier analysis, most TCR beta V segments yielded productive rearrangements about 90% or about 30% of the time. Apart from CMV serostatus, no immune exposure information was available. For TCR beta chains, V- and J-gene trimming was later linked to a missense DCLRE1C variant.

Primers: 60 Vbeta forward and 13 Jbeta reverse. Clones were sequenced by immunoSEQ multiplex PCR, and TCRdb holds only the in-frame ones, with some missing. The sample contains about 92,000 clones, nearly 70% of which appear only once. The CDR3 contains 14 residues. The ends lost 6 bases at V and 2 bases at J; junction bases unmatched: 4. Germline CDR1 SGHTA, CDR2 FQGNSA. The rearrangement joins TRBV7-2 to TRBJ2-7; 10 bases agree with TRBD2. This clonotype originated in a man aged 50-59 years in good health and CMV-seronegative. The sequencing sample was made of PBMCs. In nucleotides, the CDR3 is TGTGCCAGCAGACCTAGCGGGGGAGCCTACGAGCAGTACTTC. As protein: CASRPSGGAYEQYF. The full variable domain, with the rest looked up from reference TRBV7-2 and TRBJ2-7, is GAGVSQSPSNKVTEKGKDVELRCDPISGHTALYWYRQSLGQGLEFLIYFQGNSAPDKSGLPSDRFSAERTGGSVSTLTIQRTQQEDSAVYLCASRPSGGAYEQYFGPGTRLTVT.